This TCR beta chain was obtained from a study of cytomegalovirus exposure and HLA in healthy donors. General observations from the study: Sequencing depth roughly uniform across donors was assumed in presence/absence analyses. Serostatus for CMV was the only available immune exposure information. Most TCRs appeared rarely, but some public TCRs recurred in many donors. Most of the TCR beta V segments (in an earlier analysis) were productive either about 90% or about 30% of the time.

This clone occurred once. No antigen is known for it. CDR1 is SGHVS, CDR2 FQNEAQ, per germline. V gave up 8 bases and J gave up 0 bases, with 11 bases separating them. The CDR3 has 14 amino acids. The PCR employed 60 Vbeta primers together with 13 Jbeta primers. Data came from immunoSEQ multiplex PCR; TCRdb stores just in-frame clones and leaves some out. The profile shows 150,000 to 200,000 clones, over 70% of them singletons. Material for sequencing was PBMCs. The chain employs TRBV7-8 and TRBJ2-1; D perhaps matches TRBD2 (5 bases). The TCR comes from a man between 18 and 35 years old in good health and CMV-seropositive. The CDR3 DNA reads as TGTGCCAGCGCGGACTCCAACTCCTACAATGAGCAGTTCTTC. It specifies CASADSNSYNEQFF.